The 23 T cell receptor beta chains in this list originate from one sample, sequenced in a study of vaccination and CD4 T cells after COVID-19. TCRdb recomputed calls from the PCR reads with MiXCR, one row per CDR3 protein. The data show roughly 19,000 distinct CDR3 sequences, with about three fifths seen just once and 0.95% to 1.3% held by the top ten. The specimen was CD4+ T cells from blood, collected after SARS-CoV-2 vaccination. These receptors all come from a human donor who had recovered from COVID-19.

This rearrangement joins TRBV11-3 to TRBJ2-5; 11 positions agree with TRBD2. The J segment lost 5 bases and the V segment lost 3 bases, leaving 8 bases of the junction unmatched. This CDR3 comprises 16 residues. The germline V gene has CDR1 SGHNT and CDR2 YENEEA. CDR3 in DNA: TGTGCCAGCAGCTTGGGCCGACTAGCGGGAAGGGAGACCCAGTACTTC. Its protein product is CASSLGRLAGRETQYF.

The chain couples TRBV20-1 to TRBJ2-7; D is tentatively TRBD1 or TRBD2 (5 bases each). The J call may be incorrect, as the DNA end agrees better with TRBJ2-5. Germline V gene sequence: CDR1 DFQATT, CDR2 SNEGSKA (reference sequence). The CDR3 is made up of 12 amino acids. The CDR3 spells CSASGTLETQYF. CDR3 DNA: TGCAGTGCTAGCGGGACGTTAGAGACCCAGTACTTC.

In DNA form, the CDR3 reads TGTGCCAGCAGGCCGGGACTAGCGGTCCGCGGGGTCACAGATACGCAGTATTTT. Translation: CASRPGLAVRGVTDTQYF. The chain recombines TRBV4-2 with TRBJ2-3; 11 nucleotides align to TRBD2. V was pared by 6 bases and J by 2 bases, with 13 bases of the junction left unmatched. The CDR3 has 18 amino acids. CDR1 is LGHNA, CDR2 YNFKEQ, per germline.

This chain links TRBV6-1 with TRBJ2-1; perhaps TRBD2 as D (5 bases). CDR3 length equals 13 residues. V was trimmed by 5 bases and J by 0 bases, leaving 5 bases between them. In germline, CDR1 is MNHNS, CDR2 SASEGT. The CDR3 reads CASSRGSYNEQFF. The DNA of the CDR3 is TGTGCCAGCAGTCGGGGCTCCTACAATGAGCAGTTCTTC.

The chain carries TRBV19 and TRBJ2-7; 15 nucleotides line up with TRBD2. After removal of 4 bases from V and 2 bases from J, the junction contained 0 bases not matched to a gene. The CDR3 has 15 amino acids. CDR1 and CDR2 (germline): LNHDA, SQIVND (reference sequence). The DNA of the CDR3 is TGTGCCAGTAGTAGGACTAGCGGGAGGGCCTACGAGCAGTACTTC. This codes for CASSRTSGRAYEQYF.

CDR3: CASSLDIDQPQHF. CDR3 sequence (DNA): TGTGCCAGCAGTCTGGATATCGATCAGCCCCAGCATTTT. This chain connects TRBV5-5 to TRBJ1-5; the D is unclear. Germline V gene sequence: CDR1 SGHKS, CDR2 YYEKEE (reference sequence). The V end lost 5 bases, the J end lost 5 bases, and 11 bases lay between the germline ends. This CDR3 has 13 amino acids.

This clonotype was found a few times. CDR3 DNA: TGTGCCAGCAGAAACGGAGGGCCTAGCACAGATACGCAGTATTTT. Protein: CASRNGGPSTDTQYF. The chain recombines TRBV6-2 or TRBV6-3 with TRBJ2-3, with TRBD2 as a possible D gene (6 bases). V lost 6 bases, J lost 0 bases, and 13 bases lay in between. The germline gives CDR1 MNHEY, CDR2 SVGEGT. The CDR3 spans 15 residues.

This chain links TRBV5-1 with TRBJ2-2; D unresolved. The CDR3 is 14 amino acids. Germline V gene lookup returns CDR1 SGHRS and CDR2 YFSETQ. The V and J ends lost 0 bases and 5 bases respectively, with 8 bases between them. The CDR3 bases are TGCGCCAGCAGCTTGGACCTGGGGACCGGGGAGCTGTTTTTT. This sequence encodes CASSLDLGTGELFF.

V gene TRBV7-7 combines with J gene TRBJ2-1; 10 bases match TRBD2. Germline V gene data show CDR1 as SSHAT and CDR2 as FNYEAQ (reference sequence). The CDR3 has 16 amino acids. Germline trimming cut 6 bases from V and 5 bases from J; bases unmatched to any gene: 10. The CDR3 sequence: CASSPLGSGRDNEQFF. CDR3 coding DNA: TGTGCCAGCAGTCCCCTCGGAAGCGGGAGGGACAATGAGCAGTTCTTC.

The chain uses TRBV20-1 and TRBJ2-2; 8 bases match TRBD1. CDR1 and CDR2 from the germline V gene are DFQATT and SNEGSKA (reference sequence). The CDR3 is 13 amino acids. The V gene end was trimmed by 3 bases and the J gene end by 7 bases; junction bases not matched to a gene: 4. The CDR3 loop is CSARDRAGGELFF. CDR3 nucleotide sequence: TGCAGTGCTAGGGACAGGGCTGGCGGGGAGCTGTTTTTT.

The chain couples TRBV12-3 or TRBV12-4 to TRBJ1-5; D gene unclear. The CDR3 sequence is 13 residues long. Between the trimmed V and J ends, which lost 0 bases and 4 bases, there was a span of 4 bases. The CDR3 sequence: CASSLAPNQPQHF. CDR3 DNA sequence: TGTGCCAGCAGTTTAGCTCCGAATCAGCCCCAGCATTTT.

The chain uses TRBV7-6 and TRBJ2-5; a weak D match, TRBD2 (5 bases). Trimming left V 2 bases short and J 5 bases short, with 12 bases between. The CDR3 contains 14 residues. The germline CDR1 and CDR2 sequences are SGHVS and FNYEAQ. CDR3 bases: TGTGCCAGCAGCTTAAGGACCCCGGGGGAGACCCAGTACTTC. This gives the protein CASSLRTPGETQYF.

The CDR3 spells CASETGSAAGKLFF. The CDR3 DNA is TGTGCCAGCGAGACCGGGTCAGCGGCCGGAAAACTGTTTTTT. The chain combines TRBV6-2 or TRBV6-3 with TRBJ1-4; D is unresolved. This CDR3 contains 14 residues. Trimming stripped 8 bases from V and 10 bases from J, with 20 bases between. The germline V gene has CDR1 MNHEY and CDR2 SVGEGT.

The V gene is TRBV6-1, the J gene TRBJ2-5; the match to TRBD1 covers 10 bases. The ends lost 5 bases at V and 1 base at J; junction bases unmatched: 7. The V gene's germline CDR1 is MNHNS and CDR2 SASEGT. CDR3 length: 16 amino acids. The CDR3: CASSTGTGALQETQYF. The CDR3 DNA sequence: TGTGCCAGCAGTACCGGGACAGGGGCCCTCCAAGAGACCCAGTACTTC.

This sequence joins TRBV5-3 and TRBJ1-6, with 9 bases matching TRBD1. TRBV5-3 is noted as an ORF with a role that remains uncertain. CDR3 size: 13 residues. Trimming took 8 bases from V and 7 from J; bases not matched to a gene: 4. The CDR3 reads CARVGQGNSPLHF. As DNA, the CDR3 is TGTGCCAGGGTAGGACAGGGGAATTCACCCCTCCACTTT.

The rearrangement joins TRBV21-1 to TRBJ1-5; TRBD1 was called by the table and not checked on the DNA. TRBV21-1 is designated a pseudogene. The CDR3 loop spans 17 amino acids. CDR3 protein: CASRLPRVGGSNQPQHF. Here the CDR3 DNA reads TGTGCCAGCAGGCTTCCCAGGGTCGGAGGAAGCAATCAGCCCCAGCATTTT.

The rearrangement links TRBV6-1 to TRBJ2-1; the D gene is possibly TRBD1 (5 bases). The germline CDR1 and CDR2 sequences are MNHNS and SASEGT. Trimming removed 6 bases at V and 6 bases at J, with 21 bases between. This CDR3 region has 16 residues. The CDR3 reads CASRAHRQPSSNEQFF. CDR3 nucleotides: TGTGCCAGCAGGGCACATCGACAGCCCTCATCCAATGAGCAGTTCTTC.

The chain recombines TRBV19 with TRBJ2-5, with TRBD1 matching 11 bases. The CDR3 runs 14 residues. V lost 6 bases and J lost 5; bases outside the gene matches: 5. Germline V gene lookup returns CDR1 LNHDA and CDR2 SQIVND (reference sequence). CDR3 sequence reads: CASSGQGARETQYF. The CDR3 DNA follows: TGTGCCAGTAGCGGACAGGGGGCGAGGGAGACCCAGTACTTC.

This clonotype was counted between two and nine times. The J gene is TRBJ2-1, the V gene TRBV20-1, with 8 bases identical to TRBD2. The length of the CDR3 is 14 residues. The germline gives CDR1 DFQATT, CDR2 SNEGSKA (reference sequence). V gave up 5 bases and J gave up 6 bases; unmatched junction bases: 9. The CDR3 spells CSAQPGTRSNEQFF. For the CDR3, the DNA is TGCAGTGCTCAGCCCGGGACTAGGAGCAATGAGCAGTTCTTC.

This clonotype has just one count. V usage is TRBV18 and J usage is TRBJ2-6; a weak D match, TRBD1 (5 bases). The V gene's germline CDR1 is KGHSH and CDR2 LQKENI. The V gene lost 6 bases and the J gene lost 2 bases, with 11 bases spanning the gap. The CDR3 consists of 15 residues. The CDR3: CASSSTATGANVLTF. CDR3 DNA: TGTGCCAGCTCCTCGACAGCTACTGGGGCCAACGTCCTGACTTTC.

V usage is TRBV24-1 and J usage is TRBJ2-1, with D possibly being TRBD1 (5 bases). The germline V gene encodes CDR1 KGHDR and CDR2 SFDVKD. The CDR3 is 14 amino acids. The V gene lost 3 bases and the J gene lost 8 bases, with 13 bases spanning the gap. CDR3 DNA sequence: TGTGCCACCAGTGATAGAATGCAGGGCGATGAGCAGTTCTTC. This encodes CATSDRMQGDEQFF.

This chain joins TRBV6-4 and TRBJ2-3, with a weak D call TRBD2 (6 bases). The ends were cut back, 5 bases at V and 0 bases at J, with 12 bases in the middle. The CDR3 contains 15 residues. Germline loops: CDR1 MRHNA, CDR2 SNTAGT. CDR3 sequence reads: CASSFLASSTDTQYF. CDR3 in DNA: TGTGCCAGCAGTTTTCTAGCGTCTAGCACAGATACGCAGTATTTT.

This clonotype was found a few times. This chain connects TRBV11-1 to TRBJ2-7; D call uncertain. V was trimmed by 3 bases and J by 0 bases, leaving 3 bases between them. There are 12 residues in the CDR3. CDR1 and CDR2 from the germline V gene are SGHAT and FQDESV (reference sequence). The DNA of the CDR3 is TGTGCCAGCAGCTTCTCCTCCTACGAGCAGTACTTC. Encoded protein: CASSFSSYEQYF. The full variable domain, its missing parts supplied by reference TRBV11-1 and TRBJ2-7, is EAEVAQSPRYKITEKSQAVAFWCDPISGHATLYWYRQILGQGPELLVQFQDESVVDDSQLPKDRFSAERLKGVDSTLKIQPAELGDSAMYLCASSFSSYEQYFGPGTRLTVT.